The source of this T cell receptor beta chain is a study of blood T cell repertoires in COVID-19. Assay used: immunoSEQ multiplex PCR; TCRdb lists only in-frame clones, some missing. The table includes tens of thousands of clones, around 85% detected once. From germline, CDR1 is MNHEY and CDR2 SVGAGI. Trimming stripped 6 bases from V and 2 bases from J, with 4 bases between. The CDR3 covers 11 residues. Sequencing input: peripheral blood. The chain employs TRBV6-5 and TRBJ1-1; D not certain. This receptor was identified in a man older than 75 with active or convalescent COVID-19. The CDR3 spells CASRQNTEAFF. The CDR3 DNA reads as TGTGCCAGCAGACAAAACACTGAAGCTTTCTTT.